The present T cell receptor (beta chain) was sequenced within a study of T cell repertoires in cytomegalovirus infection. Overall study context: Based on public TCR beta signatures, there were indications of CMV infection and of a matching HLA type.

Study findings and constraints: Pooled public TCR beta family frequency picked out CMV carriers with the relevant HLA. Within the response measured ex vivo, HLA-C-restricted CMV-specific TCR beta clonotypes were dominant.

TCRdb reprocessed the reads via MiXCR and lists one record per CDR3 protein. This table holds 490,000 or so distinct CDR3 sequences, around 11% found once. For this clonotype: Its antigen is not known.

The CDR3 extends over 13 amino acids. Trimming took off 4 bases at V and 4 bases at J, with 11 bases between the two ends. From germline, CDR1 is DFQATT and CDR2 SNEGSKA (reference sequence). Sample: PBMCs. The receptor was isolated from a human donor in good health (CMV status not recorded). Some clones in this sample may be carry-over from other donors' samples. V gene TRBV20-1 combines with J gene TRBJ2-1; D may be TRBD1 or TRBD2 (5 bases each). CDR3 sequence (DNA): TGCAGTGCTAAGGGGTGGGAGTACAATGAGCAGTTCTTC. Its translation: CSAKGWEYNEQFF.